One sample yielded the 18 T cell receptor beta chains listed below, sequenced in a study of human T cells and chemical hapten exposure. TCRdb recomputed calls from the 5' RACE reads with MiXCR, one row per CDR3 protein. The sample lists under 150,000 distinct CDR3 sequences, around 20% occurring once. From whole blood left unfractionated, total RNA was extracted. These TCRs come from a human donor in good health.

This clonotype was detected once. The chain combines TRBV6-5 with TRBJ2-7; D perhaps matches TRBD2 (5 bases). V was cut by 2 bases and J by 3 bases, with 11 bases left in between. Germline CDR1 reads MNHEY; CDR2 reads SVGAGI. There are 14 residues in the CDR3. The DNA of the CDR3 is TGTGCCAGCAGTTACGCGGAGGCAGTCTACGAGCAGTACTTC. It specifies CASSYAEAVYEQYF.

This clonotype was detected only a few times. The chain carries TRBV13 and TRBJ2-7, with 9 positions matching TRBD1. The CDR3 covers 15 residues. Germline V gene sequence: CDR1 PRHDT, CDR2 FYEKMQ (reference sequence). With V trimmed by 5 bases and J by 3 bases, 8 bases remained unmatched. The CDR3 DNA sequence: TGTGCCAGCAGCGCGGACAGGGGTCGGGGCTACGAGCAGTACTTC. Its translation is CASSADRGRGYEQYF.

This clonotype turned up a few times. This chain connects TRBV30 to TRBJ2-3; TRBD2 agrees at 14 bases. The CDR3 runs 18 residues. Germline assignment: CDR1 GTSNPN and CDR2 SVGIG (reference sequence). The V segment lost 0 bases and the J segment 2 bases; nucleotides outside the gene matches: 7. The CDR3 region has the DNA TGTGCCTGGAGTGTACGACTAGCGGGAGGGCTCCTCACAGATACGCAGTATTTT. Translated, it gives CAWSVRLAGGLLTDTQYF.

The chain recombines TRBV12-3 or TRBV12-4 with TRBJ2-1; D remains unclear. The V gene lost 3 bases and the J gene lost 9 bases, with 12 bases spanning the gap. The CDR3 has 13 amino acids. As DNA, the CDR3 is TGTGCCAGCAGTTTGACCCGACGCGGTGAGCAGTTCTTC. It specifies CASSLTRRGEQFF.

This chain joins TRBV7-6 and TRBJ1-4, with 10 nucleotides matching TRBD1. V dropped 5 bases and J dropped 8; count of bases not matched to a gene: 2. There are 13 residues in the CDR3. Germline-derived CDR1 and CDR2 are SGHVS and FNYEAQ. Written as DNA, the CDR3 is TGTGCCAGCAGCCGGGACAGGGGAGAAAAACTGTTTTTT. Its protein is CASSRDRGEKLFF.

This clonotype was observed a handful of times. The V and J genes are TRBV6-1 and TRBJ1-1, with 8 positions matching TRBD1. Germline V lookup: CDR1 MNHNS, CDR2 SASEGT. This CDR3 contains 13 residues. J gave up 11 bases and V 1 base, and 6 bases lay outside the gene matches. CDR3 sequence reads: CASSEGTGLAAFF. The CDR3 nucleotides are TGTGCCAGCAGTGAAGGGACAGGGTTGGCGGCTTTCTTT.

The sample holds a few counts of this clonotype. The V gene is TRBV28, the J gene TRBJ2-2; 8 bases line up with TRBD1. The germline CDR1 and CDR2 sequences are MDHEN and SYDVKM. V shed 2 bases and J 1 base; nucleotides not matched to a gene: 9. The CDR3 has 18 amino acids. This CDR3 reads CASSLLRDRKGNTGELFF. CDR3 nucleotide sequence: TGTGCCAGCAGTTTACTCCGGGACAGGAAGGGGAACACCGGGGAGCTGTTTTTT. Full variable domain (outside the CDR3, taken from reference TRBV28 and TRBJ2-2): DVKVTQSSRYLVKRTGEKVFLECVQDMDHENMFWYRQDPGLGLRLIYFSYDVKMKEKGDIPEGYSVSREKKERFSLILESASTNQTSMYLCASSLLRDRKGNTGELFFGEGSRLTVL.

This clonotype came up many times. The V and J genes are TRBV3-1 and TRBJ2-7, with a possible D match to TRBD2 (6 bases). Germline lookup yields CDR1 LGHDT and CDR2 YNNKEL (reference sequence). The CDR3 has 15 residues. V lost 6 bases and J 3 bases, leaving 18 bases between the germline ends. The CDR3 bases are TGTGCCAGCAGTGACACAGGAGGGGTCTACTACGAGCAGTACTTC. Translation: CASSDTGGVYYEQYF.

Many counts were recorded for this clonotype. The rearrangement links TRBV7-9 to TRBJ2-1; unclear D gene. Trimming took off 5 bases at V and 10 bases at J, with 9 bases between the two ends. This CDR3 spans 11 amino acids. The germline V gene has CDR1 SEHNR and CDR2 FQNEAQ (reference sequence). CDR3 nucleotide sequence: TGTGCCAGCAGCCTCCGACCGGAGCAGTTCTTC. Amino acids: CASSLRPEQFF.

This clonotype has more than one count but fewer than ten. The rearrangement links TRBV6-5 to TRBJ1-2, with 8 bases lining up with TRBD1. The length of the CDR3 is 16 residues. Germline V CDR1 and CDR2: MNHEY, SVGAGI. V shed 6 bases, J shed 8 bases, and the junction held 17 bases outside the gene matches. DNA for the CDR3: TGTGCCAGCAGACTCGGACAGGGAATAGGATCAGGAGGCTACACCTTC. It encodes CASRLGQGIGSGGYTF.

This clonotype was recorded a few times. CDR3 sequence reads: CASSYSNSPLHF. CDR3 nucleotides: TGTGCCAGCAGTTACTCGAATTCACCCCTCCACTTT. The chain has TRBV6-2 or TRBV6-3 and TRBJ1-6; no clear D. This CDR3 region has 12 residues. The germline gives CDR1 MNHEY, CDR2 SVGEGT. The germline V and J ends were trimmed by 0 bases and 7 bases, with 1 base remaining between them.

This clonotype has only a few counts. CDR3 in DNA: TGTGCCACCAGTCCCCCAGTAGGCGCTAGCACAGATACGCAGTATTTT. This codes for CATSPPVGASTDTQYF. The chain has TRBV24-1 and TRBJ2-3; unclear D gene. The germline V gene encodes CDR1 KGHDR and CDR2 SFDVKD. This CDR3 is built from 16 residues. V gave up 6 bases and J gave up 0 bases, with 15 bases separating them.

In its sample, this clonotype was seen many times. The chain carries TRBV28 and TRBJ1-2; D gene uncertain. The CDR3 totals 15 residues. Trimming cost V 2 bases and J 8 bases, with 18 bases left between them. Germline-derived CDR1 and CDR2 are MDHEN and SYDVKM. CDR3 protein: CASSLNPPEVYGYTF. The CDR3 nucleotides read TGTGCCAGCAGTTTAAACCCCCCGGAGGTCTACGGCTACACCTTC.

This chain's CDR3 is CASSNPQATYEQYF. DNA for the CDR3: TGTGCCAGTAGTAACCCACAGGCTACCTACGAGCAGTACTTC. This chain connects TRBV19 to TRBJ2-7; D may be TRBD1 (5 bases). Trimming cost V 4 bases and J 2 bases, with 12 bases left between them. This CDR3 region has 14 residues. Per germline, CDR1 LNHDA and CDR2 SQIVND (reference sequence).

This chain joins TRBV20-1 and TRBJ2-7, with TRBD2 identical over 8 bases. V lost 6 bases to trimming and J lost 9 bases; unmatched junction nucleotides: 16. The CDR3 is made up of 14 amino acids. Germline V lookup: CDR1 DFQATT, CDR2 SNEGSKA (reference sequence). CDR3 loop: CSAIVGAGDVGQYF. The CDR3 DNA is TGCAGTGCCATCGTAGGAGCGGGAGATGTAGGGCAGTACTTC.

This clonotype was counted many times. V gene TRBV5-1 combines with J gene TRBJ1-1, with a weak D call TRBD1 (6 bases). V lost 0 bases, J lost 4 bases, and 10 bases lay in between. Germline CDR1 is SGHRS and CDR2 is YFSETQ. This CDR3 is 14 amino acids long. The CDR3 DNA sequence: TGCGCCAGCAGCTTGGATCAGGGGACCACTGAAGCTTTCTTT. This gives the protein CASSLDQGTTEAFF.

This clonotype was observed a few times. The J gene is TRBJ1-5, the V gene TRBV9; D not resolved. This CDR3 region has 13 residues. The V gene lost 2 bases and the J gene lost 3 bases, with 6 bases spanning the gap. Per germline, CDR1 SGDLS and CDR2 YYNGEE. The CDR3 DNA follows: TGTGCCAGCAGCGTGGCTTTCAATCAGCCCCAGCATTTT. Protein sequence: CASSVAFNQPQHF.

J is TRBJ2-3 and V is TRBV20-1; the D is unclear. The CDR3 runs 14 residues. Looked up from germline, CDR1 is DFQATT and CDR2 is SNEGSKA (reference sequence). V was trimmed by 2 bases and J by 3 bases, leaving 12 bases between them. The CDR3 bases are TGCAGTGCTAGATTACGTTTGGCAACAGATACGCAGTATTTT. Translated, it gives CSARLRLATDTQYF.